A single sample gave rise to the 27 T cell receptor beta chains below, sequenced in a study of identical twins (dated by TCRdb to the mid-2010s). Receptor libraries were prepared by 5' RACE. TCRdb records Illumina HiSeq 2000 as the sequencer. TCRdb itself trimmed the public reads at Q25 with fastp, ran MiXCR and retained productive beta chains. A single entry per CDR3 protein holds the most common genes and DNA from its merged rows. In this sample the table shows some 690,000 distinct CDR3 sequences, about 20% of which occur a single time. In total, the top ten clones hold around 4.4% of the sample. Another study also made use of these data, one on T cells expressing NK-cell markers.

Sequencing was performed on PBMCs. The receptors here all came from a woman aged 18-35 years in good health.

CDR3 loop: CASSPYEGRNTEAFF. CDR3 DNA sequence: TGTGCCAGCTCACCATACGAGGGACGGAACACTGAAGCTTTCTTT. The V gene is TRBV18, the J gene TRBJ1-1, with D maybe TRBD1 (5 bases). Trimming cost V 2 bases and J 1 base, with 11 bases left between them. CDR3 size: 15 residues. Germline CDR1 and CDR2: KGHSH and LQKENI.

This clonotype has at least ten counts. This chain uses TRBV10-3 with TRBJ2-1, with D perhaps TRBD1 (5 bases). CDR1 and CDR2 (germline): ENHRY, SYGVKD. The CDR3 is made up of 15 amino acids. V was pared by 0 bases and J by 0 bases, with 6 bases between. CDR3 sequence (DNA): TGTGCCATCAGTGAGTCGCAGGGCTCCTACAATGAGCAGTTCTTC. This codes for CAISESQGSYNEQFF.

This chain uses TRBV20-1 with TRBJ2-1, with D possibly matching TRBD2 (5 bases). CDR1 and CDR2 from the germline V gene are DFQATT and SNEGSKA (reference sequence). The CDR3 is made up of 17 amino acids. With 1 base removed from V and 0 bases from J, the gap between germline ends came to 16 bases. The CDR3 region is CSARGPSQRSSYNEQFF. The CDR3 region has the DNA TGCAGTGCTAGAGGCCCCTCCCAGCGGAGCTCCTACAATGAGCAGTTCTTC.

This clonotype was observed a handful of times. This rearrangement joins TRBV7-2 to TRBJ2-1; D uncertain. The CDR3 covers 13 residues. Germline values: CDR1 SGHTA, CDR2 FQGNSA. V dropped 2 bases and J dropped 8 bases, with 10 bases sitting between them. CDR3 DNA sequence: TGTGCCAGCAGCTTATTTGGTCTCTATGAGCAGTTCTTC. Translated, it gives CASSLFGLYEQFF.

This clonotype appeared a few times. The V gene is TRBV12-3 or TRBV12-4, the J gene TRBJ2-4, with D unclear. Deletions cut 6 bases from V and 0 bases from J, with 9 bases between. The CDR3 consists of 14 residues. The CDR3 spells CASRTDRAKNIQYF. CDR3 in DNA: TGTGCCAGCAGGACGGACCGAGCCAAAAACATTCAGTACTTC.

V gene TRBV5-1 combines with J gene TRBJ2-1, with 10 bases lining up with TRBD2. Losses at the gene ends were 4 bases for V and 0 bases for J; bases not matched to a gene: 13. CDR1 and CDR2 from the germline V gene are SGHRS and YFSETQ. This CDR3 region has 19 residues. The CDR3 coding sequence is TGCGCCAGCAGCCGCCGGACGAGCGGGGGGGCGGACTCCTACAATGAGCAGTTCTTC. Its translation is CASSRRTSGGADSYNEQFF.

The rearrangement joins TRBV20-1 to TRBJ2-7; TRBD1 aligns across 8 bases. This CDR3 has 12 amino acids. V lost 3 bases, J lost 6 bases, and 4 bases stayed unmatched. Germline loops: CDR1 DFQATT, CDR2 SNEGSKA (reference sequence). CDR3: CSARPGGGEQYF. The CDR3 DNA follows: TGCAGTGCTAGGCCAGGGGGCGGCGAGCAGTACTTC.

This clonotype appeared many times. This chain connects TRBV27 to TRBJ2-5; perhaps TRBD1 as D (6 bases). CDR3 length: 14 residues. The ends were cut back, 7 bases at V and 4 bases at J, with 16 bases in the middle. CDR1 is MNHEY, CDR2 SMNVEV, per germline (reference sequence). CDR3 sequence: CASKDYRAGETQYF. The DNA of the CDR3 is TGTGCCAGCAAAGACTACAGGGCCGGAGAGACCCAGTACTTC.

The table lists this clonotype with a few counts. J is TRBJ2-3 and V is TRBV5-6; D call uncertain. In germline, CDR1 is SGHDT, CDR2 YYEEEE. V lost 0 bases and J lost 4, with 9 bases in between. This CDR3 contains 14 residues. The CDR3, as DNA: TGTGCCAGCAGCTTGGGGGTTTGGGCAGATACGCAGTATTTT. Translating gives CASSLGVWADTQYF.

The chain combines TRBV5-7 with TRBJ2-7; 9 bases map to TRBD1. TRBV5-7 is an ORF for which the function is uncertain. Trimming removed 10 bases from V and 5 bases from J; junction bases left unmatched: 16. This CDR3 is 15 amino acids long. This CDR3 reads CACIPPGTGIHEQYF. CDR3 bases: TGTGCCTGTATCCCTCCCGGGACAGGGATTCACGAGCAGTACTTC.

The CDR3 DNA sequence: TGTGCCAGCAGCAAGGTTCGAAAAACAGGGGGTCCAGTTGGCACAGATACGCAGTATTTT. It yields the protein CASSKVRKTGGPVGTDTQYF. The chain couples TRBV21-1 to TRBJ2-3; no check of the table's D call, TRBD1, against the DNA was made. TRBV21-1 is noted as a pseudogene. The CDR3 totals 20 residues.

This clonotype was detected only a few times. The gene calls are TRBV12-3 or TRBV12-4 and TRBJ2-3, with D tentatively TRBD2 (6 bases). The CDR3 runs to 17 residues. V lost 5 bases and J 2 bases, leaving 20 bases between the germline ends. As DNA, the CDR3 is TGTGCCAGCAGTCCCCCTCTTGGGGGGACGTACACAGATACGCAGTATTTT. Translation: CASSPPLGGTYTDTQYF.

CDR3 loop: CASSQVPAAGNSPLHF. The CDR3 coding sequence is TGCGCCAGCAGCCAAGTTCCGGCGGCGGGGAATTCACCCCTCCACTTT. The V gene is TRBV4-1, the J gene TRBJ1-6; D unclear. Germline values: CDR1 MGHRA, CDR2 YSYEKL. CDR3 length: 16 residues. V was trimmed by 1 base and J by 7 bases, leaving 14 bases between them.

The chain employs TRBV6-2 or TRBV6-3 and TRBJ2-1; 9 bases are a match to TRBD2. Germline V gene sequence: CDR1 MNHEY, CDR2 SVGEGT. There are 16 residues in the CDR3. After removal of 1 base from V and 4 bases from J, the junction contained 5 bases not matched to a gene. This chain's CDR3 is CASSYYSSGIYNEQFF. The CDR3 region has the DNA TGTGCCAGCAGTTACTATTCTAGCGGGATTTACAATGAGCAGTTCTTC.

The V gene is TRBV20-1, the J gene TRBJ1-2; D is uncertain. Germline V gene data show CDR1 as DFQATT and CDR2 as SNEGSKA (reference sequence). Trimming took off 4 bases at V and 6 bases at J, with 9 bases between the two ends. The CDR3 spans 11 residues. CDR3 bases: TGCAGTGCTATTCGAGACAATGGCTACACCTTC. As protein: CSAIRDNGYTF.

Comment on this clonotype: A junction end diverges from the germline sequence, so it may reflect a read error. V usage is TRBV20-1 and J usage is TRBJ1-1, with 7 bases that match TRBD1. The germline CDR1 and CDR2 sequences are DFQATT and SNEGSKA (reference sequence). The CDR3 has 13 residues. CDR3 sequence (DNA): TGCAGTGCTAGAGATCGGGACAGCAGGATGGCTTTTTTT. Translated, it gives CSARDRDSRMAFF.

The chain employs TRBV23-1 and TRBJ1-2; the D is unclear. TRBV23-1 carries the ORF label, with uncertain function. The CDR3 length is 13 residues. V dropped 0 bases and J dropped 12 bases, with 14 bases sitting between them. The CDR3 sequence is CASSQSKSKVHTF. The CDR3 bases are TGCGCCAGCAGTCAATCTAAGTCCAAGGTTCACACCTTC.

The genes are TRBV6-5 and TRBJ1-2; tentatively, D is TRBD1 (6 bases). Trimming left V 9 bases short and J 5 bases short, with 13 bases between. This CDR3 is 12 amino acids long. Germline values: CDR1 MNHEY, CDR2 SVGAGI. This chain's CDR3 is CASQTGRYGYTF. DNA of the CDR3: TGTGCCAGTCAGACAGGTCGATATGGCTACACCTTC.

This clonotype has just a few counts. This chain joins TRBV4-2 and TRBJ1-2; the match to TRBD1 covers 7 bases. Per germline, CDR1 LGHNA and CDR2 YNFKEQ. This CDR3 contains 16 residues. Unmatched junction bases numbered 14, after V lost 4 bases and J lost 6 bases. The CDR3 region has the DNA TGTGCCAGCAGCCCGCAGAGGGGGCGGGGGTCCGATGGCTACACCTTC. Its translation: CASSPQRGRGSDGYTF.

In this sample, this clonotype turned up many times. This sequence joins TRBV6-1 and TRBJ2-5, with D tentatively TRBD1 (6 bases). V shed 6 bases and J shed 1 base, with 15 bases lying between them. There are 15 residues in the CDR3. The germline V gene has CDR1 MNHNS and CDR2 SASEGT. The CDR3 protein is CASSQYRDRQETQYF. DNA of the CDR3: TGTGCCAGCAGCCAATACAGGGATCGCCAAGAGACCCAGTACTTC.

The chain couples TRBV20-1 to TRBJ2-1; tentatively, D is TRBD1 or TRBD2 (5 bases each). Germline CDR1 is DFQATT and CDR2 is SNEGSKA (reference sequence). The CDR3 spans 13 residues. V was cut by 6 bases and J by 4 bases, with 13 bases left in between. CDR3 sequence (DNA): TGCAGTGCACCGGGGCTAGCTTACAATGAGCAGTTCTTC. This translates into CSAPGLAYNEQFF.

In DNA form, the CDR3 reads TGTGCCAGCAGCTATAACCAGGGGGGTGATGGCTACACCTTC. Protein sequence: CASSYNQGGDGYTF. The chain uses TRBV7-9 and TRBJ1-2, with TRBD1 identical over 7 bases. The germline gives CDR1 SEHNR, CDR2 FQNEAQ (reference sequence). J gave up 6 bases and V 4 bases, and 8 bases lay outside the gene matches. There are 14 residues in the CDR3.

In its sample, this clonotype was seen a few times. V is TRBV5-1 and J is TRBJ2-7; 10 bases fit TRBD2. V was pared by 4 bases and J by 1 base, with 5 bases of the junction left unmatched. Germline V CDR1 and CDR2: SGHRS, YFSETQ. CDR3 size: 15 residues. In DNA, the CDR3 is TGCGCCAGCAGCACTAGCGGGATTAGGTCCTACGAGCAGTACTTC. Protein: CASSTSGIRSYEQYF.

There are many counts of this clonotype. The rearrangement links TRBV5-4 to TRBJ2-3, with 8 bases aligning to TRBD1. This CDR3 has 15 amino acids. Germline CDR1 is SGHNT and CDR2 is YYREEE (reference sequence). Unmatched junction bases numbered 2, after V lost 0 bases and J lost 2 bases. CDR3 in amino acids: CASSLGQGHTDTQYF. In DNA form, the CDR3 reads TGTGCCAGCAGCTTGGGACAGGGGCACACAGATACGCAGTATTTT.

This clonotype turned up a few times. V gene TRBV20-1 combines with J gene TRBJ2-5; D ambiguous. Trimming stripped 5 bases from V and 1 base from J, with 17 bases between. CDR1 and CDR2 (germline): DFQATT, SNEGSKA (reference sequence). This CDR3 contains 15 residues. The CDR3 DNA reads as TGCAGTGCTGTTCCCTTTCGGTCGGCCCAAGAGACCCAGTACTTC. This translates into CSAVPFRSAQETQYF.

This clonotype was observed at least ten times. J is TRBJ2-1 and V is TRBV7-2; TRBD1 matches at 8 bases. This CDR3 spans 15 amino acids. Per germline, CDR1 SGHTA and CDR2 FQGNSA. With V trimmed by 2 bases and J by 2 bases, 2 bases remained unmatched. The CDR3 bases are TGTGCCAGCAGCTTACAGGGGGCACCCTACAATGAGCAGTTCTTC. This translates into CASSLQGAPYNEQFF.

This clonotype has a handful of counts. This sequence joins TRBV5-1 and TRBJ2-3; 7 bases map to TRBD2. The CDR3 is made up of 13 amino acids. Germline V gene sequence: CDR1 SGHRS, CDR2 YFSETQ. The V and J ends lost 5 bases and 5 bases, in that order; junction bases with no gene match: 5. CDR3 amino acids: CASRTGLLDTQYF. The CDR3 DNA is TGCGCCAGCAGAACGGGACTACTAGATACGCAGTATTTT.